This entry is about one T cell receptor (beta chain). Its cognate antigen is unknown. Construction of TCR beta libraries was performed using quantitative 5'-RACE with molecular barcodes. TCRdb ran MiXCR on the 5' RACE reads and lists one entry per CDR3 protein. The repertoire holds approximately 540,000 distinct CDR3 sequences, 9.5% to 15% seen once, with approximately 6.3% in the top ten. This specimen belongs to a study of CD8 T cells in ankylosing spondylitis. This CDR3 spans 20 amino acids. V was cut by 5 bases and J by 10 bases, with 33 bases left in between. Germline V gene sequence: CDR1 MDHEN, CDR2 SYDVKM. Study outcomes and limitations: Disease-associated clones were reportedly significantly overrepresented in matched ankylosing spondylitis synovial fluid. Some motif variants were previously reported in reactive arthritis synovial fluid and blood. Disease-linked clones had a CD8+ phenotype and relatively low frequency in peripheral blood. Blood from ankylosing spondylitis patients appeared to carry a characteristic roughly eight-variant TCR beta motif.

The sequencing sample was made of blood, either unsorted or a sorted T cell fraction (not recorded which). The rearrangement uses TRBV28 and TRBJ1-6; weak D call: TRBD1 (6 bases). The clonotype was recovered from a male donor with ankylosing spondylitis. The CDR3 bases are TGTGCCAGCAGTCCTAGGCGGACCAAGCAGATCGGGGGGCGTGGATCACCCCTCCACTTT. Protein sequence: CASSPRRTKQIGGRGSPLHF.